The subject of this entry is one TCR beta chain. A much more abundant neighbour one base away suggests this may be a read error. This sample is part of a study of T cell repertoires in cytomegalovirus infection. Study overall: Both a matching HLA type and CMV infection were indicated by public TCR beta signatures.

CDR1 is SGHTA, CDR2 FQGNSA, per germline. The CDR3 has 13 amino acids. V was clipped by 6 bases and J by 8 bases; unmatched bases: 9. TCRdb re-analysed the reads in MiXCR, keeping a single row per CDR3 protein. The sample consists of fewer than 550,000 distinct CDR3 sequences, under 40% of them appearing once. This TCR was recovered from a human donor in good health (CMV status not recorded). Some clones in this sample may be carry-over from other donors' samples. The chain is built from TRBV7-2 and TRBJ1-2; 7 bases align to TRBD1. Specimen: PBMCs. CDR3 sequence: CASSPVRGQGYTF. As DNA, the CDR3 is TGTGCCAGCAGTCCTGTGAGGGGGCAGGGCTACACCTTC.